This T cell receptor beta chain was recorded in a study of T cell repertoires in cytomegalovirus infection (dated by TCRdb to between 2018 and 2020). Looking at the study overall: The HLA type of each donor mattered for the analysis, because public TCR beta signatures pointed to carriage of CMV infection along with the matching HLA type. What the study reported, not specific to this receptor: The ex vivo response was dominated by HLA-C-restricted CMV-specific TCR beta clonotypes, which also provided the single most frequent clonotype in two of eight donors. Carriers of CMV infection plus the relevant HLA type were discriminated by the cumulative frequency of public TCR beta family members in the study cohort and in an independent roughly 370-donor cohort.

This clonotype was seen only a few times. This clone's antigen is unknown. No base-level quality is on record; no much larger clone is a single base apart. Trimming at the junction amounts to 6 bases on V and 3 bases on J, and the germline ends lie 11 bases apart. The CDR3 holds 13 amino acids from the cysteine to the phenylalanine. CDR3 DNA is the only sequence kept; it has 39 bases, read in frame from the first base. The germline V gene encodes CDR1 LGHNA and CDR2 YNFKEQ. The sample was run on an Illumina HiSeq 1500. TCRdb redid the processing of the public reads, applying fastp at Q25 and MiXCR, and retained in-frame beta chains. Here each entry gathers all rows of one CDR3 protein and keeps the most common genes and DNA. The sample includes around 530,000 distinct CDR3 sequences, with about 17% observed a single time. Under 30% of the sample is in the top ten clones.

Input material: CD8+ T cells from PBMCs. This TCR came from a human donor in good health (CMV status not recorded). Some clones in this sample may be carry-over from other donors' samples. The V and J genes are TRBV4-2 and TRBJ1-1; TRBD1 is a weak D gene call, 6 bases matching. The CDR3: CASSYRAYTEAFF. The base sequence is TGTGCCAGCAGTTACAGGGCCTACACTGAAGCTTTCTTT.